The 21 T cell receptor beta chains listed next were all sequenced from one sample in a study of blood T cell repertoires in COVID-19. Sequenced by immunoSEQ multiplex PCR; TCRdb stores in-frame clones only, minus some. The table lists roughly 120,000 clones, approximately 82% of them singletons. The sample taken for sequencing was peripheral blood. The receptor set was obtained from a woman of 80 years or more with acute or convalescent COVID-19.

This chain joins TRBV4-2 and TRBJ2-5; possible D gene TRBD2, 6 bases. This CDR3 has 13 residues. Trimming stripped 4 bases from V and 5 bases from J, with 11 bases between. Germline CDR1 reads LGHNA; CDR2 reads YNFKEQ. CDR3: CASSRPGVETQYF. CDR3 nucleotides: TGTGCCAGCAGCCGTCCGGGGGTGGAGACCCAGTACTTC.

The chain uses TRBV10-3 and TRBJ1-5, with D tentatively TRBD1 (6 bases). Trimming took off 0 bases at V and 4 bases at J, with 7 bases between the two ends. The CDR3 consists of 14 residues. Germline V gene lookup returns CDR1 ENHRY and CDR2 SYGVKD. The CDR3 loop is CAISESTGNQPQHF. The CDR3 DNA is TGTGCCATCAGTGAGTCGACAGGAAATCAGCCCCAGCATTTT.

This clone appeared a few times. V usage is TRBV11-2 and J usage is TRBJ1-1, with D maybe TRBD1 (5 bases). Germline V gene data show CDR1 as SGHAT and CDR2 as FQNNGV. The CDR3 runs 14 residues. The V end lost 5 bases, the J end lost 0 bases, and 10 bases lay between the germline ends. The CDR3 sequence is CASSADSMNTEAFF. The CDR3 bases are TGTGCCAGCAGCGCCGACAGCATGAACACTGAAGCTTTCTTT.

V and J are TRBV4-1 and TRBJ2-7; D possibly corresponds to TRBD1 (5 bases). The CDR3 totals 15 residues. Trimming removed 4 bases from V and 3 bases from J, with 16 bases in between. Germline CDR1 MGHRA, CDR2 YSYEKL. The chain's CDR3 is CASSRYQGSNYEQYF. CDR3 sequence (DNA): TGCGCCAGCAGCCGATACCAGGGCAGCAACTACGAGCAGTACTTC.

This chain uses TRBV6-5 with TRBJ1-1, with D hard to call. The CDR3 has 15 residues. Germline values: CDR1 MNHEY, CDR2 SVGAGI. The CDR3 here is CATKGGLNMNTEAFF. The CDR3 region has the DNA TGTGCAACGAAGGGAGGGCTCAACATGAACACTGAAGCTTTCTTT.

This chain joins TRBV19 and TRBJ2-1; D gene unclear. Trimming cost V 3 bases and J 2 bases, with 11 bases left between them. Germline V gene sequence: CDR1 LNHDA, CDR2 SQIVND (reference sequence). CDR3 length equals 15 residues. The CDR3: CASSIQANAYNEQFF. CDR3 sequence (DNA): TGTGCCAGTAGTATCCAAGCCAATGCCTACAATGAGCAGTTCTTC.

V and J are TRBV28 and TRBJ2-7; TRBD2 might be the D (7 bases). Deletions cut 7 bases from V and 3 bases from J, with 16 bases between. The CDR3 loop spans 14 amino acids. Per germline, CDR1 MDHEN and CDR2 SYDVKM. Here the CDR3 reads CASIPAGAVYEQYF. The CDR3 region has the DNA TGTGCCAGCATCCCTGCGGGGGCAGTCTACGAGCAGTACTTC.

The chain couples TRBV6-5 to TRBJ2-7; D is ambiguous. CDR1 MNHEY and CDR2 SVGAGI come from the germline V gene. This CDR3 has 12 amino acids. V was cut by 4 bases and J by 0 bases, with 4 bases left in between. The CDR3 protein is CASSSSSYEQYF. The CDR3 bases are TGTGCCAGCAGTTCTAGCTCCTACGAGCAGTACTTC.

This clone was counted a few times. The rearrangement joins TRBV12-3 or TRBV12-4 to TRBJ1-1; 7 bases fit TRBD1. J lost 8 bases, V lost 5 bases, and 8 bases had no gene match. The CDR3 spans 13 residues. The CDR3 sequence is CASSKQRQGEAFF. The CDR3 nucleotides are TGTGCCAGCAGTAAACAAAGACAGGGAGAAGCTTTCTTT.

This rearrangement joins TRBV6-5 to TRBJ1-2, with a possible D match to TRBD1 (6 bases). Trimming cost V 7 bases and J 4 bases, with 13 bases left between them. Germline V CDR1 and CDR2: MNHEY, SVGAGI. The CDR3 runs to 13 residues. The CDR3 coding sequence is TGTGCCAGCACCCAAAGGGGGGGCTATGGCTACACCTTC. It translates to CASTQRGGYGYTF.

CDR3: CASSLGALPEAFF. The CDR3 bases are TGTGCCAGCAGTTTAGGGGCTTTGCCTGAAGCTTTCTTT. The rearrangement uses TRBV12-3 or TRBV12-4 and TRBJ1-1, with D uncertain. The V end was cut by 1 base, the J end by 6 bases, with 9 bases between. The CDR3 length is 13 residues.

The V and J genes are TRBV13 and TRBJ1-2, with D tentatively TRBD1 (5 bases). Germline V gene data show CDR1 as PRHDT and CDR2 as FYEKMQ (reference sequence). V was trimmed by 4 bases and J by 7 bases, leaving 16 bases between them. The CDR3 length is 14 residues. The CDR3 sequence: CASSYAQGGSGYTF. The CDR3 DNA is TGTGCCAGCAGCTACGCCCAGGGTGGCTCTGGCTACACCTTC.

For the CDR3, the DNA is TGTGCCAGCAGCTTGCGGGGCTACAATGAGCAGTTCTTC. It encodes CASSLRGYNEQFF. The chain employs TRBV5-6 and TRBJ2-1; D perhaps matches TRBD2 (5 bases). CDR3 length equals 13 residues. V dropped 1 base and J dropped 3 bases, with 5 bases sitting between them. The germline CDR1 and CDR2 sequences are SGHDT and YYEEEE.

This chain links TRBV30 with TRBJ2-3; D is possibly TRBD1 (6 bases). The CDR3 has 16 residues. With 3 bases removed from V and 0 bases from J, the gap between germline ends came to 16 bases. CDR1 and CDR2 (germline): GTSNPN, SVGIG (reference sequence). The CDR3 here is CAWRRRWGPSTDTQYF. CDR3 sequence (DNA): TGTGCCTGGAGGCGGAGGTGGGGGCCTAGCACAGATACGCAGTATTTT.

This rearrangement joins TRBV3-1 (or the pseudogene TRBV3-2) to TRBJ2-1, with a weak D call TRBD1 (6 bases). V lost 4 bases and J lost 2, with 9 bases in between. The CDR3 is 14 amino acids. The germline gives CDR1 LGHDT, CDR2 YNNKEL (reference sequence). The CDR3 protein is CASSRGGAYNEQFF. DNA of the CDR3: TGTGCCAGCAGCCGAGGGGGTGCCTACAATGAGCAGTTCTTC.

This chain links TRBV24-1 with TRBJ2-7, with D perhaps TRBD2 (5 bases). This CDR3 is built from 14 residues. The V end was cut by 4 bases, the J end by 2 bases, with 11 bases between. The germline gives CDR1 KGHDR, CDR2 SFDVKD. The CDR3 here is CATSENRETYEQYF. In nucleotides, the CDR3 is TGTGCCACCAGTGAAAACCGGGAAACCTACGAGCAGTACTTC.

The chain has TRBV4-2 and TRBJ1-4; 7 nucleotides line up with TRBD1. CDR1 and CDR2 from the germline V gene are LGHNA and YNFKEQ. The CDR3 covers 15 residues. Trimming took 4 bases from V and 7 from J; bases not matched to a gene: 9. The CDR3 DNA reads TGTGCCAGCAGCCTGGCCGGGACAGCGAGTGAAAAACTGTTTTTT. Translation gives CASSLAGTASEKLFF.

This sequence joins TRBV2 and TRBJ1-1; maybe TRBD1 (5 bases). V lost 8 bases to trimming and J lost 6 bases, with 16 bases between them. From germline, CDR1 is SNHLY and CDR2 FYNNEI. This CDR3 contains 13 residues. The DNA for the CDR3 is TGTGCCAGCGCGGGAGAGGGGATGGCTGAAGCTTTCTTT. It translates to CASAGEGMAEAFF.

The chain links TRBV12-3 or TRBV12-4 to TRBJ1-5; no definite D call. V was trimmed by 11 bases and J by 4 bases, leaving 15 bases between them. The CDR3 totals 13 residues. This CDR3 is CASRNRENQPQHF. The CDR3 DNA reads as TGTGCCTCAAGGAACAGAGAAAATCAGCCCCAGCATTTT.

The chain is built from TRBV6-5 and TRBJ2-7; D gene unclear. Trimming took off 5 bases at V and 6 bases at J, with 8 bases between the two ends. The CDR3 has 11 residues. Germline V gives CDR1 MNHEY, CDR2 SVGAGI. CDR3 DNA: TGTGCCAGCAGTCAACTTGTCGAGCAGTACTTC. Translated, it gives CASSQLVEQYF.

This clone was counted only a few times. The chain carries TRBV27 and TRBJ2-7; 7 bases are a match to TRBD1. Trimming removed 5 bases from V and 3 bases from J; junction bases left unmatched: 10. Germline CDR1 reads MNHEY; CDR2 reads SMNVEV (reference sequence). The CDR3 consists of 15 residues. The CDR3 spells CASSIRQGWSYEQYF. The CDR3 nucleotides read TGTGCCAGCAGTATACGACAGGGTTGGAGCTACGAGCAGTACTTC.